This T cell receptor beta chain is from a study of blood T cells in healthy people across ages. Primers used in a second PCR of roughly 7 to 12 cycles were a sample-barcoded 5' primer and a J-beta primer mix. TCRdb ran MiXCR on the 5' RACE reads and lists one entry per CDR3 protein. This table holds approximately 900,000 distinct CDR3 sequences, roughly 43% found once. Only a few counts were recorded for this clonotype. Losses at the gene ends were 4 bases for V and 1 base for J; bases not matched to a gene: 3. This CDR3 is 14 amino acids long. The chain is built from TRBV12-3 or TRBV12-4 and TRBJ2-5, with 7 bases matching TRBD1. The specimen was blood. The source is a man aged 25-40 years in good health. CDR3 sequence reads: CASSSRQGQETQYF. The CDR3, as DNA: TGTGCCAGCAGTTCCAGACAGGGCCAAGAGACCCAGTACTTC.